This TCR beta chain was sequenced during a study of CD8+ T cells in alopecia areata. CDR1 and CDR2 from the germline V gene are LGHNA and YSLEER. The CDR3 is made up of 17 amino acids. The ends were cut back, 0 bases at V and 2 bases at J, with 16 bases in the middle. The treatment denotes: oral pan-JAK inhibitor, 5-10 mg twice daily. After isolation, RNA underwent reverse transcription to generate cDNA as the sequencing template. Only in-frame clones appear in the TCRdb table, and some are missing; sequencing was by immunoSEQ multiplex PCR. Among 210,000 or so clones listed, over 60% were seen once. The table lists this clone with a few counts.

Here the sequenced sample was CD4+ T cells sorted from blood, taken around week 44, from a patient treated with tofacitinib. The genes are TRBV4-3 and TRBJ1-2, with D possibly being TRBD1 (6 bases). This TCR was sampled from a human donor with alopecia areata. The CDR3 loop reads CASSQDPAGHLNYGYTF. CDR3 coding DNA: TGCGCCAGCAGCCAAGATCCCGCGGGACATCTGAACTATGGCTACACCTTC.